These 31 T cell receptor beta chains were sequenced from one sample in a study of healthy donors' naive CD4 and CD8 T cells. TCR libraries were built from 450 to 650 ng of total RNA by linear amplification. TCRdb reanalysed the reads using MiXCR and keeps one entry per CDR3 protein. The sample contains around 180,000 distinct CDR3 sequences, about 76% of which appear only once. The material sequenced was naive CD4+ and CD8+ T cells sorted from blood, pooled from several donors. The source is a pool of human donors in good health; the sample pools cells from several healthy donors.

V gene TRBV11-2 combines with J gene TRBJ2-1, with D uncertain. Germline lookup yields CDR1 SGHAT and CDR2 FQNNGV. Trimming stripped 3 bases from V and 7 bases from J, with 13 bases between. The CDR3 consists of 14 residues. CDR3 loop: CASSFAADRNEQFF. CDR3 nucleotide sequence: TGTGCCAGCAGCTTCGCGGCCGATCGGAATGAGCAGTTCTTC.

This rearrangement joins TRBV19 to TRBJ1-5; D gene uncertain. V dropped 5 bases and J dropped 6 bases, with 8 bases sitting between them. Germline V gives CDR1 LNHDA, CDR2 SQIVND (reference sequence). This CDR3 is built from 12 residues. The CDR3 is CASSVLLQPQHF. For the CDR3, the DNA is TGTGCCAGTAGTGTCCTGCTTCAGCCCCAGCATTTT.

The count of this clonotype is one. This chain uses TRBV29-1 with TRBJ2-5; 7 bases map to TRBD1. The CDR3 covers 13 residues. J was trimmed by 4 bases and V by 8 bases; bases with no gene match: 10. CDR1 SQVTM and CDR2 ANQGSEA come from the germline V gene. In DNA form, the CDR3 reads TGCAGCTTATCGACAGGGATAGGAGAGACCCAGTACTTC. This gives the protein CSLSTGIGETQYF.

The sample holds a few counts of this clonotype. This chain links TRBV29-1 with TRBJ1-1; no reliable D call. CDR3 size: 13 residues. The V gene lost 7 bases and the J gene lost 1 base, with 13 bases spanning the gap. The germline CDR1 and CDR2 sequences are SQVTM and ANQGSEA. The CDR3 DNA reads TGCAGCGCTAGGGTCGCGGCGAACACTGAAGCTTTCTTT. Its protein product is CSARVAANTEAFF.

The chain combines TRBV6-5 with TRBJ2-1; TRBD2 agrees at 13 bases. This CDR3 spans 15 amino acids. Germline lookup yields CDR1 MNHEY and CDR2 SVGAGI. The trim removed 4 bases at V and 8 bases at J, leaving 5 bases unmatched. DNA for the CDR3: TGTGCCAGCAGTTGGACTAGCGGGAGTTTCGATGAGCAGTTCTTC. The encoded protein is CASSWTSGSFDEQFF.

V gene TRBV6-6 combines with J gene TRBJ2-7, with D maybe TRBD2 (6 bases). Germline lookup yields CDR1 MNHNY and CDR2 SVGAGI (reference sequence). V was pared by 0 bases and J by 6 bases, with 21 bases between. The CDR3 runs to 17 residues. The chain's CDR3 is CASSYSAGRQIAAEQYF. The CDR3 nucleotides read TGTGCCAGCAGTTACTCGGCGGGGAGGCAGATTGCTGCCGAGCAGTACTTC.

The CDR3 is CASSHGTSGRASTDTQYF. Written as DNA, the CDR3 is TGTGCCAGCAGCCACGGGACTAGCGGGAGGGCGAGCACAGATACGCAGTATTTT. V usage is TRBV11-2 and J usage is TRBJ2-3; 16 bases are shared with TRBD2. Germline lookup yields CDR1 SGHAT and CDR2 FQNNGV. V gave up 5 bases and J gave up 0 bases; unmatched junction bases: 5. The CDR3 is 18 amino acids.

The chain uses TRBV29-1 and TRBJ2-1; the D gene is possibly TRBD1 (5 bases). Germline lookup yields CDR1 SQVTM and CDR2 ANQGSEA. This CDR3 spans 13 amino acids. Trimming took 4 bases from V and 0 from J, leaving 7 bases between them. The CDR3 DNA reads as TGCAGCGTTGCGGACACCTCCTACAATGAGCAGTTCTTC. It specifies CSVADTSYNEQFF.

The V and J genes are TRBV6-6 and TRBJ2-7; D gene ambiguous. This CDR3 has 13 amino acids. CDR1 MNHNY and CDR2 SVGAGI come from the germline V gene (reference sequence). The V gene lost 6 bases and the J gene lost 3 bases, with 12 bases spanning the gap. CDR3 nucleotides: TGTGCCAGCAGCCCGAGCACCTACTACGAGCAGTACTTC. Amino acid sequence: CASSPSTYYEQYF.

This rearrangement joins TRBV4-3 to TRBJ1-2; D gene ambiguous. Germline V lookup: CDR1 LGHNA, CDR2 YSLEER. This CDR3 is 15 amino acids long. The V end lost 2 bases, the J end lost 3 bases, and 13 bases lay between the germline ends. The CDR3 DNA sequence: TGCGCCAGCAGCCAAACAAACAGAGTCGACTATGGCTACACCTTC. Its translation is CASSQTNRVDYGYTF.

This clonotype came up once. This chain connects TRBV6-2 or TRBV6-3 to TRBJ2-7; no firm D call. The CDR3 is 15 amino acids. Germline V gives CDR1 MNHEY, CDR2 SVGEGT. V shed 8 bases and J shed 0 bases, with 17 bases lying between them. CDR3 nucleotide sequence: TGTGCCAGCCTCCTCACAAGGTCGAGCTCCTACGAGCAGTACTTC. The encoded protein is CASLLTRSSSYEQYF.

The chain's CDR3 is CSVDTGGPEQYF. CDR3 nucleotides: TGCAGCGTCGACACAGGGGGCCCCGAGCAGTACTTC. The chain carries TRBV29-1 and TRBJ2-7; 9 bases line up with TRBD1. The length of the CDR3 is 12 residues. The germline CDR1 and CDR2 sequences are SQVTM and ANQGSEA. J gave up 6 bases and V 6 bases, and 6 bases lay outside the gene matches.

This chain connects TRBV6-2 or TRBV6-3 to TRBJ2-2; D is ambiguous. CDR1 is MNHEY and CDR2 is SVGEGT in the germline V gene. This CDR3 region has 11 residues. V was clipped by 7 bases and J by 0 bases, with 0 bases between them. The CDR3 sequence: CASTNTGELFF. CDR3 in DNA: TGTGCCAGCACGAACACCGGGGAGCTGTTTTTT.

This clonotype was counted a few times. The chain is built from TRBV29-1 and TRBJ2-3; 7 bases are a match to TRBD1. V trimming: 6 bases; J trimming: 2 bases; junction bases outside the gene matches: 8. Germline lookup yields CDR1 SQVTM and CDR2 ANQGSEA. The length of the CDR3 is 14 residues. In DNA form, the CDR3 reads TGCAGCGTGGGGACAGCCCGGCTCACAGATACGCAGTATTTT. It codes for CSVGTARLTDTQYF.

The chain employs TRBV29-1 and TRBJ2-1, with TRBD2 identical over 11 bases. The V and J ends lost 6 bases and 2 bases, in that order; junction bases with no gene match: 15. The CDR3 length is 18 residues. Germline V lookup: CDR1 SQVTM, CDR2 ANQGSEA. The CDR3 nucleotides read TGCAGCGTAATACCGGGACTAGCGGCCCCGGGGCCCTACAATGAGCAGTTCTTC. It codes for CSVIPGLAAPGPYNEQFF.

The chain recombines TRBV29-1 with TRBJ2-6, with D hard to call. Trimming removed 0 bases at V and 4 bases at J, with 10 bases between. The CDR3 runs 15 residues. The germline V gene has CDR1 SQVTM and CDR2 ANQGSEA. The CDR3: CSVEDFTPGANVLTF. CDR3 coding DNA: TGCAGCGTTGAAGATTTTACGCCCGGGGCCAACGTCCTGACTTTC.

V usage is TRBV11-2 and J usage is TRBJ1-5; D call uncertain. The germline V and J ends were trimmed by 1 base and 4 bases, with 5 bases remaining between them. Germline V gives CDR1 SGHAT, CDR2 FQNNGV. This CDR3 contains 13 residues. The CDR3 loop reads CASSLGPNQPQHF. The DNA for the CDR3 is TGTGCCAGCAGCTTAGGACCAAATCAGCCCCAGCATTTT.

This chain joins TRBV19 and TRBJ2-1; D is perhaps TRBD2 (6 bases). The V end lost 4 bases, the J end lost 8 bases, and 15 bases lay between the germline ends. CDR1 and CDR2 from the germline V gene are LNHDA and SQIVND (reference sequence). This CDR3 spans 14 amino acids. The CDR3 protein is CASSKNGGMDEQFF. As DNA, the CDR3 is TGTGCCAGTAGTAAAAATGGAGGGATGGATGAGCAGTTCTTC.

This chain connects TRBV29-1 to TRBJ1-2, with 8 positions matching TRBD1. V lost 4 bases and J lost 4; bases outside the gene matches: 5. Germline V gene lookup returns CDR1 SQVTM and CDR2 ANQGSEA. CDR3 size: 13 residues. The CDR3 DNA sequence: TGCAGCGTTGTCAGGACAGGGATCTATGGCTACACCTTC. This sequence encodes CSVVRTGIYGYTF.

The sample holds a few counts of this clonotype. The CDR3 reads CASSFSAMNTEAFF. CDR3 nucleotide sequence: TGTGCCAGCAGCTTCTCGGCCATGAACACTGAAGCTTTCTTT. The V and J genes are TRBV5-4 and TRBJ1-1; D call uncertain. Trimming shortened V by 2 bases and J by 0 bases, and 8 bases separated the two germline ends. Germline CDR1 and CDR2: SGHNT and YYREEE (reference sequence). This CDR3 has 14 amino acids.

This clonotype was seen a few times. The CDR3 here is CASSITSQGAYEQYF. Written as DNA, the CDR3 is TGTGCCAGTAGTATAACTTCACAGGGGGCCTACGAGCAGTACTTC. The chain employs TRBV19 and TRBJ2-7; 8 bases line up with TRBD1. The V segment lost 2 bases and the J segment 2 bases; nucleotides outside the gene matches: 5. Germline V gene lookup returns CDR1 LNHDA and CDR2 SQIVND (reference sequence). CDR3 length: 15 amino acids. Combining the CDR3 with reference TRBV19 and TRBJ2-7 gives the whole variable domain DGGITQSPKYLFRKEGQNVTLSCEQNLNHDAMYWYRQDPGQGLRLIYYSQIVNDFQKGDIAEGYSVSREKKESFPLTVTSAQKNPTAFYLCASSITSQGAYEQYFGPGTRLTVT.

The chain links TRBV12-3 or TRBV12-4 to TRBJ1-2, with 9 bases that match TRBD1. This CDR3 comprises 14 residues. Trimming removed 6 bases from V and 6 bases from J; junction bases left unmatched: 8. CDR3 in DNA: TGTGCCAGCAGGGGGACAGGGAGTAAGGATGGCTACACCTTC. Translating gives CASRGTGSKDGYTF.

The rearrangement links TRBV6-5 to TRBJ2-5, with D possibly being TRBD1 (6 bases). With 4 bases removed from V and 0 bases from J, the gap between germline ends came to 9 bases. CDR1 and CDR2 (germline): MNHEY, SVGAGI. CDR3 length: 14 amino acids. CDR3 protein: CASSSDRNQETQYF. The CDR3 nucleotides read TGTGCCAGCAGTTCAGACAGGAACCAAGAGACCCAGTACTTC.

The chain joins TRBV25-1 to TRBJ2-7; D is unresolved. Germline CDR1 is MGHDK and CDR2 is SYGVNS. The V end was cut by 8 bases, the J end by 0 bases, with 8 bases between. The CDR3 covers 12 residues. CDR3: CASARISYEQYF. The CDR3 bases are TGTGCCAGCGCCAGGATCTCCTACGAGCAGTACTTC.

The chain carries TRBV19 and TRBJ1-5; no firm D call. Germline V gene data show CDR1 as LNHDA and CDR2 as SQIVND (reference sequence). The CDR3 loop spans 14 amino acids. Trimming cost V 1 base and J 6 bases, with 10 bases left between them. In DNA form, the CDR3 reads TGTGCCAGTAGTATAGGGGAAAGTGGTCAGCCCCAGCATTTT. Its translation: CASSIGESGQPQHF. Using reference TRBV19 and TRBJ1-5 for the parts outside the CDR3, the full variable domain is DGGITQSPKYLFRKEGQNVTLSCEQNLNHDAMYWYRQDPGQGLRLIYYSQIVNDFQKGDIAEGYSVSREKKESFPLTVTSAQKNPTAFYLCASSIGESGQPQHFGDGTRLSIL.

The chain has TRBV29-1 and TRBJ2-1; D gene uncertain. This CDR3 is built from 10 residues. Germline V CDR1 and CDR2: SQVTM, ANQGSEA. The V end lost 4 bases, the J end lost 8 bases, and 6 bases lay between the germline ends. The chain's CDR3 is CSVGAYEQFF. CDR3 nucleotides: TGCAGCGTTGGGGCATATGAGCAGTTCTTC.

The gene calls are TRBV6-5 and TRBJ2-1, with a tentative D call TRBD2 (5 bases). The CDR3 sequence is 13 residues long. V was pared by 0 bases and J by 11 bases, with 11 bases between. Germline-derived CDR1 and CDR2 are MNHEY and SVGAGI. The CDR3 protein is CASSYSEPGKQFF. DNA of the CDR3: TGTGCCAGCAGTTACTCGGAACCGGGAAAGCAGTTCTTC.

The J gene is TRBJ2-7, the V gene TRBV27; 8 nucleotides match TRBD2. Germline V gene data show CDR1 as MNHEY and CDR2 as SMNVEV (reference sequence). V was pared by 5 bases and J by 2 bases, with 8 bases of the junction left unmatched. The length of the CDR3 is 15 residues. The CDR3 DNA reads TGTGCCAGCAGTCCGGGACTAGGTGTCCCCTACGAGCAGTACTTC. Its translation is CASSPGLGVPYEQYF.

The chain employs TRBV4-3 and TRBJ1-1; no firm D call. V dropped 0 bases and J dropped 5 bases, with 13 bases sitting between them. This CDR3 has 15 residues. In germline, CDR1 is LGHNA, CDR2 YSLEER. CDR3 sequence reads: CASSQDRAAETEAFF. CDR3 in DNA: TGCGCCAGCAGCCAAGATCGCGCCGCGGAGACTGAAGCTTTCTTT.

The chain has TRBV15 and TRBJ2-3; TRBD2 agrees at 9 bases. The CDR3 extends over 15 amino acids. The junction had 3 bases not matched to a gene; V was cut back by 1 base and J by 4 bases. Germline CDR1 is LNHNV and CDR2 is YYDKDF (reference sequence). CDR3 sequence (DNA): TGTGCCACCAGCAGAGGTAGCGGGAGTGCAGATACGCAGTATTTT. It is translated as CATSRGSGSADTQYF.

This chain joins TRBV6-6 and TRBJ2-6, with a weak D call TRBD2 (5 bases). Trimming took 2 bases from V and 1 from J, leaving 12 bases between them. Germline V gene data show CDR1 as MNHNY and CDR2 as SVGAGI (reference sequence). The CDR3 length is 17 residues. The CDR3 loop is CASSYIEGGSGANVLTF. As DNA, the CDR3 is TGTGCCAGCAGTTACATCGAGGGCGGGTCTGGGGCCAACGTCCTGACTTTC.